The entry below gives a single T cell receptor beta chain sequence along with its context. The protocol was immunoSEQ multiplex PCR, while the TCRdb copy is restricted to in-frame clones and leaves out a portion. The sample has about 300,000 clones, over 85% seen once. The record originates from a study of blood T cell repertoires in COVID-19. Study background: Sources were T cells, B-cell-depleted T cells, or PBMCs; the material itself was cDNA or gDNA.

Seattle patients were enrolled during active infection and followed longitudinally. The V and J ends lost 6 bases and 8 bases respectively, with 17 bases between them. The CDR3 has 13 amino acids. The V gene's germline CDR1 is SGDLS and CDR2 YYNGEE. The rearrangement links TRBV9 to TRBJ1-2; D call uncertain. Sequencing was carried out using peripheral blood. This clonotype originated in a woman aged 25 to 39 with COVID-19, enrolled during active disease. The CDR3 DNA reads TGTGCCAGCACGCGTAGTGGGAGTCTGGGCTACACCTTC. This codes for CASTRSGSLGYTF.